This record concerns one T cell receptor (beta chain) sequence. V shed 3 bases, J shed 10 bases, and the junction held 10 bases outside the gene matches. Germline values: CDR1 SGDLS, CDR2 YYNGEE. CDR3 length: 15 residues. Seattle patients were enrolled during active infection and followed longitudinally. The sample belongs to a study of blood T cell repertoires in COVID-19. In the study's own analysis: Amplification of reference gene primers was used by the study to estimate nucleated cell counts. Assay: immunoSEQ multiplex PCR; the TCRdb copy retains only in-frame clones and omits some. The V and J calls and clone size were taken over from that table, and D and trimming were inferred from the DNA. The table lists around 60,000 clones, almost 85% of them singletons.

This receptor was taken from a man in his sixties with COVID-19, enrolled during active disease. The sequenced material came from peripheral blood. The chain has TRBV9 and TRBJ1-6; 7 bases map to TRBD1. The CDR3 DNA reads as TGTGCCAGCAGCGCTGGGACAGACAATCCATCACCCCTCCACTTT. As protein: CASSAGTDNPSPLHF.